The 11 T cell receptor beta chains given below trace back to one sample, sequenced in a study of shared clonotypes between healthy human individuals. Here immunoSEQ multiplex PCR was the method, and the copy in TCRdb shows in-frame clones only, minus some. The sample includes approximately 2.1 million clones, approximately 93% of them seen just once. Sequenced: naive CD4+ T cells from PBMCs. The sample's subset: CD45RA+ positively selected. These receptors were collected from a man younger than 35 in good health. Some clones in this sample may be carry-over from other donors' samples.

DNA for the CDR3: TGTGCCAGCAGCTTAGAGCGGCTAGCGGGAGCTTCGTACAATACCGAGCAGTACTTC. Its translation: CASSLERLAGASYNTEQYF. The chain recombines TRBV7-2 with TRBJ2-7; TRBD2 matches at 10 bases. The ends lost 1 base at V and 6 bases at J; junction bases unmatched: 18. Looked up from germline, CDR1 is SGHTA and CDR2 is FQGNSA. The CDR3 is made up of 19 amino acids.

V and J are TRBV14 and TRBJ2-5; the D is unclear. This CDR3 region has 12 residues. Trimming took off 1 base at V and 4 bases at J, with 4 bases between the two ends. Germline V lookup: CDR1 SGHDN, CDR2 FVKESK. The CDR3, as DNA: TGTGCCAGCAGCCAAGCTCGAGAGACCCAGTACTTC. It yields the protein CASSQARETQYF. The full variable domain, its missing parts supplied by reference TRBV14 and TRBJ2-5, is EAGVTQFPSHSVIEKGQTVTLRCDPISGHDNLYWYRRVMGKEIKFLLHFVKESKQDESGMPNNRFLAERTGGTYSTLKVQPAELEDSGVYFCASSQARETQYFGPGTRLLVL.

The chain links TRBV5-6 to TRBJ2-1, with 9 bases fitting TRBD1. CDR1 is SGHDT, CDR2 YYEEEE, per germline. This CDR3 has 18 amino acids. The ends lost 2 bases at V and 5 bases at J; junction bases unmatched: 14. CDR3 in DNA: TGTGCCAGCAGCTTCAACGACAGGGGGGATCTGTGGGACAATGAGCAGTTCTTC. Its translation is CASSFNDRGDLWDNEQFF.

The chain is built from TRBV27 and TRBJ1-1; 10 bases line up with TRBD1. The CDR3 is 16 amino acids. V trimming: 4 bases; J trimming: 6 bases; junction bases outside the gene matches: 11. CDR1 is MNHEY, CDR2 SMNVEV, per germline (reference sequence). The CDR3 loop is CASSYRDRGGVAEAFF. CDR3 nucleotides: TGTGCCAGCAGTTACCGGGACAGGGGAGGGGTAGCTGAAGCTTTCTTT.

The rearrangement links TRBV28 to TRBJ2-6, with D uncertain. V shed 4 bases and J shed 1 base, with 8 bases lying between them. Germline CDR1 and CDR2: MDHEN and SYDVKM. The CDR3 has 15 residues. The DNA for the CDR3 is TGTGCCAGCAGTTCGACACTATCTGGGGCCAACGTCCTGACTTTC. The encoded protein is CASSSTLSGANVLTF.

This sequence joins TRBV5-1 and TRBJ1-5; 10 positions agree with TRBD1. The CDR3 covers 15 residues. Germline V lookup: CDR1 SGHRS, CDR2 YFSETQ. The V gene end was trimmed by 4 bases and the J gene end by 5 bases; junction bases not matched to a gene: 6. The DNA for the CDR3 is TGCGCCAGCAGCCCCGACGGGACAGGGGATCAGCCCCAGCATTTT. Protein: CASSPDGTGDQPQHF. The full variable domain, completed using reference TRBV5-1 and TRBJ1-5, is KAGVTQTPRYLIKTRGQQVTLSCSPISGHRSVSWYQQTPGQGLQFLFEYFSETQRNKGNFPGRFSGRQFSNSRSEMNVSTLELGDSALYLCASSPDGTGDQPQHFGDGTRLSIL.

The chain is built from TRBV28 and TRBJ1-3; 7 bases line up with TRBD1. From germline, CDR1 is MDHEN and CDR2 SYDVKM. This CDR3 comprises 16 residues. Trimming removed 5 bases from V and 0 bases from J; junction bases left unmatched: 7. CDR3 nucleotides: TGTGCCAGCAGTGACATCAGGGGGTACTCTGGAAACACCATATATTTT. Translating it yields CASSDIRGYSGNTIYF.

The rearrangement uses TRBV2 and TRBJ1-1; 9 positions match TRBD1. Germline V lookup: CDR1 SNHLY, CDR2 FYNNEI. This CDR3 contains 14 residues. Germline trimming cut 6 bases from V and 11 bases from J; bases unmatched to any gene: 13. The CDR3 DNA reads TGTGCCAGCAGCACGGGACAGGGAGGGGTGAAGGCTTTCTTT. This sequence encodes CASSTGQGGVKAFF.

The chain uses TRBV28 and TRBJ1-1, with TRBD1 identical over 8 bases. Trimming took 6 bases from V and 3 from J; bases not matched to a gene: 9. Germline V CDR1 and CDR2: MDHEN, SYDVKM. The CDR3 is 15 residues long. CDR3 residues: CASRRYRGYDTEAFF. The CDR3, as DNA: TGTGCCAGCAGGCGTTACAGGGGGTATGACACTGAAGCTTTCTTT.

The chain employs TRBV7-9 and TRBJ2-5; D uncertain. The CDR3 sequence is 15 residues long. Trimming took 4 bases from V and 2 from J, leaving 14 bases between them. From germline, CDR1 is SEHNR and CDR2 FQNEAQ (reference sequence). For the CDR3, the DNA is TGTGCCAGCAGCTCCGCGGACGGAACTCAAGAGACCCAGTACTTC. As protein: CASSSADGTQETQYF.

The chain links TRBV6-5 to TRBJ1-1; D not resolved. Germline V CDR1 and CDR2: MNHEY, SVGAGI. This CDR3 is built from 13 residues. V gave up 6 bases and J gave up 6 bases, with 14 bases separating them. CDR3 bases: TGTGCCAGCAGCCGGGTCGGGAATGCTGAAGCTTTCTTT. This translates into CASSRVGNAEAFF.